This T cell receptor beta chain was recovered during a study of cytomegalovirus exposure and HLA in healthy donors. Across the study: The early release's HLA-typed donors yielded 70 million to 85 million unique TCRs. Researchers found that about 84% of almost 400 genotyped donors fell within the Caucasian-associated ancestry cluster.

Vbeta (60) and Jbeta (13) primers were used in the PCR. Assay: immunoSEQ multiplex PCR; the TCRdb copy retains only in-frame clones and omits some. The sample has more than 100,000 clones; 70% to 90% are singletons. Material for sequencing was PBMCs. The TCR sequence derives from a man aged 40-49 years in good health and CMV-seronegative.

The chain's CDR3 is CASTRTGYNSPLHF. For the CDR3, the DNA is TGTGCCAGCACCCGAACAGGGTACAATTCACCCCTCCACTTT. V gene TRBV7-2 combines with J gene TRBJ1-6, with D perhaps matching TRBD1 (6 bases). Trimming shortened V by 7 bases and J by 7 bases, and 14 bases separated the two germline ends. The CDR3 has 14 residues. The V gene's germline CDR1 is SGHTA and CDR2 FQGNSA.